These 9 T cell receptor beta chains were sequenced from one sample in a study of cytomegalovirus exposure and HLA in healthy donors. It was with 60 Vbeta and 13 Jbeta primers that the PCR ran. Libraries were prepared by immunoSEQ multiplex PCR; TCRdb keeps only in-frame clonotypes and omits some of them. The sample yields some 180,000 clones, about four fifths seen once. Sequencing was performed on PBMCs. The source is a man between 35 and 55 years old in good health and CMV-seropositive.

V and J are TRBV5-3 and TRBJ1-1, with TRBD1 matching 7 bases. TRBV5-3 has ORF status, its function being uncertain. V lost 4 bases to trimming and J lost 11 bases; unmatched junction nucleotides: 11. The CDR3 runs 13 residues. CDR3 amino acids: CARSPDREVTAFF. CDR3 DNA: TGTGCCAGAAGCCCCGACAGGGAGGTTACGGCTTTCTTT.

The rearrangement links TRBV30 to TRBJ1-5; D not certain. Germline V lookup: CDR1 GTSNPN, CDR2 SVGIG (reference sequence). The length of the CDR3 is 13 residues. The V end was cut by 1 base, the J end by 4 bases, with 8 bases between. The CDR3 reads CAWSAPGNQPQHF. Written as DNA, the CDR3 is TGTGCCTGGAGTGCTCCGGGGAATCAGCCCCAGCATTTT.

The rearrangement uses TRBV4-3 and TRBJ1-1; unclear D gene. The V gene lost 0 bases and the J gene lost 4 bases, with 9 bases spanning the gap. The CDR3 loop spans 14 amino acids. The germline V gene encodes CDR1 LGHNA and CDR2 YSLEER. The DNA for the CDR3 is TGCGCCAGCAGCCAAGAGTCGGGGTTCACTGAAGCTTTCTTT. Its protein is CASSQESGFTEAFF.

The rearrangement links TRBV18 to TRBJ2-7, with no clear D. The V and J ends lost 2 bases and 4 bases respectively, with 9 bases between them. This CDR3 contains 13 residues. The V gene's germline CDR1 is KGHSH and CDR2 LQKENI. CDR3 region: CASSPTQLYEQYF. DNA for the CDR3: TGTGCCAGCTCACCAACACAGCTATACGAGCAGTACTTC.

The chain carries TRBV5-1 and TRBJ2-1; 11 bases are a match to TRBD2. J gave up 5 bases and V 5 bases, and 9 bases lay outside the gene matches. Germline V lookup: CDR1 SGHRS, CDR2 YFSETQ. The CDR3 sequence is 16 residues long. The DNA of the CDR3 is TGCGCCAGCAGGAATGAAAGACTAGCGGGAAACAATGAGCAGTTCTTC. This sequence encodes CASRNERLAGNNEQFF.

The rearrangement links TRBV5-4 to TRBJ1-6, with TRBD1 matching over 7 bases. There are 15 residues in the CDR3. Germline CDR1 reads SGHNT; CDR2 reads YYREEE (reference sequence). The ends lost 3 bases at V and 7 bases at J; junction bases unmatched: 7. CDR3: CASSWTGRINSPLHF. As DNA, the CDR3 is TGTGCCAGCAGCTGGACAGGACGAATAAATTCACCCCTCCACTTT.

The chain uses TRBV4-3 and TRBJ2-7; maybe TRBD1 (5 bases). Per germline, CDR1 LGHNA and CDR2 YSLEER. The CDR3 is 15 amino acids. V gave up 2 bases and J gave up 0 bases, with 11 bases separating them. Written as DNA, the CDR3 is TGCGCCAGCAGCCAATTGCCGGACAACTCCTACGAGCAGTACTTC. Translated, it gives CASSQLPDNSYEQYF.

This rearrangement joins TRBV5-6 to TRBJ2-5, with D maybe TRBD2 (6 bases). Between the trimmed V and J ends, which lost 0 bases and 5 bases, there was a span of 14 bases. The CDR3 is 15 amino acids. The V gene's germline CDR1 is SGHDT and CDR2 YYEEEE. CDR3 coding DNA: TGTGCCAGCAGCTTGGAGCTGGCAGGGAGGGAGACCCAGTACTTC. This translates into CASSLELAGRETQYF.

The gene calls are TRBV7-9 and TRBJ2-7, with 8 bases that match TRBD1. V lost 5 bases and J lost 5; bases outside the gene matches: 8. Germline V gene data show CDR1 as SEHNR and CDR2 as FQNEAQ (reference sequence). There are 14 residues in the CDR3. Here the CDR3 reads CASSADRAVNEQYF. As DNA, the CDR3 is TGTGCCAGCAGCGCGGACAGGGCTGTAAACGAGCAGTACTTC.